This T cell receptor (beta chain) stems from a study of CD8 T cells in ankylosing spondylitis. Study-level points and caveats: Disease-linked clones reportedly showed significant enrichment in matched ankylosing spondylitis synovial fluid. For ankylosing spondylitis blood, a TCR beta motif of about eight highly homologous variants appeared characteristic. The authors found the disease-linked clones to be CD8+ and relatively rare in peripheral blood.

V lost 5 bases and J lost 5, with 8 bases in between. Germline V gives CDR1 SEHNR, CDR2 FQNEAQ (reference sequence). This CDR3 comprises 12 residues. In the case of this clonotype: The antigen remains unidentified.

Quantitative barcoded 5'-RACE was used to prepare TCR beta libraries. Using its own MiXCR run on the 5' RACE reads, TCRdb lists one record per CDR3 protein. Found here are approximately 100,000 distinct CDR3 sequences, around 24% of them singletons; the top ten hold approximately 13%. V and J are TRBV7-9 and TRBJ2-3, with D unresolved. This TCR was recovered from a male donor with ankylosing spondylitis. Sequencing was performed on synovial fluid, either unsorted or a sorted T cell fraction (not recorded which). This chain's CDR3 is CASSPRGDTQYF. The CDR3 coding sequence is TGTGCCAGCAGCCCCCGAGGAGATACGCAGTATTTT.